The rows below give T cell receptor beta chains drawn from one sample of a study of identical twins. Using its own MiXCR run on the 5' RACE reads, TCRdb lists one record per CDR3 protein. The sample holds about 810,000 distinct CDR3 sequences, 12% seen once. The sample was also linked to a second study, of yellow fever vaccine responses in identical twins.

The sample comprised PBMCs. These receptors originate from a woman between 18 and 29 years old in good health. Both conserved end residues are part of each CDR3. D genes are given only for firm matches. A row's size may be missing; if present it is once, few, many or a size class.

D: TRBD1; length: 16; V: TRBV24-1; size: few; J: TRBJ2-1; CDR3: CATSDTPGTGPPSQFF
D: TRBD1; length: 15; V: TRBV24-1; size: few; J: TRBJ2-2; CDR3: CATSSRTGATGELFF
D: .; length: 15; V: TRBV4-1; size: .; J: TRBJ2-7; CDR3: CASSHLSGQTYEQYF
D: .; length: 13; V: TRBV7-2; size: .; J: TRBJ2-5; CDR3: CASSLGVWETQYF
D: TRBD2; length: 15; V: TRBV12-3/TRBV12-4; size: few; J: TRBJ2-3; CDR3: CASTLAGVGSDTQYF
D: .; length: 14; V: TRBV7-9; size: few; J: TRBJ2-5; CDR3: CASSQREAQETQYF
D: TRBD2; length: 14; V: TRBV20-1; size: many; J: TRBJ2-3; CDR3: CSATLAGVTDTQYF
D: .; length: 12; V: TRBV6-5; size: few; J: TRBJ2-5; CDR3: CASRTRQETQYF
D: .; length: 15; V: TRBV24-1; size: few; J: TRBJ2-1; CDR3: CATSARGSGYNEQFF
D: TRBD1; length: 14; V: TRBV12-3/TRBV12-4; size: .; J: TRBJ2-5; CDR3: CASRTGQVQETQYF
D: .; length: 13; V: TRBV6-5; size: many; J: TRBJ1-1; CDR3: CASSYSGSTEAFF
D: .; length: 13; V: TRBV6-1; size: .; J: TRBJ1-2; CDR3: CASMKGPIYGYTF
D: TRBD1; length: 18; V: TRBV11-1; size: many; J: TRBJ1-4; CDR3: CASSLSGTGGRLREKLFF
D: .; length: 13; V: TRBV15; size: .; J: TRBJ2-1; CDR3: CATSTGLHNEQFF
D: .; length: 13; V: TRBV6-5; size: many; J: TRBJ2-5; CDR3: CASSYTEGETQYF
D: .; length: 12; V: TRBV19; size: .; J: TRBJ1-2; CDR3: CASLGVAYGYTF
D: TRBD2; length: 17; V: TRBV27; size: .; J: TRBJ2-3; CDR3: CASSLSGGAGGTDTQYF
D: .; length: 13; V: TRBV24-1; size: few; J: TRBJ2-5; CDR3: CATSDWEQETQYF
D: TRBD1; length: 15; V: TRBV3-1; size: .; J: TRBJ1-6; CDR3: CASSQARGQYSPLHF
D: .; length: 14; V: TRBV7-9; size: .; J: TRBJ2-1; CDR3: CASTLTGTHNEQFF
D: TRBD2; length: 13; V: TRBV7-9; size: once; J: TRBJ2-1; CDR3: CASRASGKNEQFF
D: .; length: 15; V: TRBV20-1; size: few; J: TRBJ2-3; CDR3: CSATYSSPPLDTQYF
D: .; length: 14; V: TRBV5-1; size: many; J: TRBJ1-4; CDR3: CASSLDPSMGDLFF
D: .; length: 15; V: TRBV24-1; size: many; J: TRBJ2-1; CDR3: CATSETTLTWSEQFF
D: TRBD1; length: 13; V: TRBV29-1; size: .; J: TRBJ2-7; CDR3: CSVQQGNSYEQYF
D: TRBD2; length: 16; V: TRBV9; size: many; J: TRBJ2-4; CDR3: CASSISGGADKNIQYF
D: TRBD1; length: 17; V: TRBV24-1; size: .; J: TRBJ2-2; CDR3: CATSEHRQGDFAGELFF
D: TRBD1; length: 16; V: TRBV24-1; size: few; J: TRBJ2-2; CDR3: CATSDPTGVVSGELFF